The 13 T cell receptor beta chains listed next were all sequenced from one sample in a study of STAT3 mutations in large granular lymphocyte leukemia. These receptors' antigens are unknown. Overall study findings and caveats: In T-cell large granular lymphocyte leukemia, about half of patients showed multiple immunodominant subclonotypes.

Method: immunoSEQ multiplex PCR; TCRdb's copy keeps in-frame clones and lacks some. The sample has over 8,500 clones, around 89% seen once. Sequencing input: peripheral blood mononuclear cells. Receptors were obtained from a man of 80 years or more with T-cell large granular lymphocyte leukemia. Some clones in this sample may be carry-over from other donors' samples.

This clone was found once. The junction departs from the called germline gene at one end, perhaps through a read error. The J gene is TRBJ1-6, the V gene TRBV6-5; 7 positions agree with TRBD1. The CDR3 totals 16 residues. Germline V gene lookup returns CDR1 MNHEY and CDR2 SVGAGI. The CDR3 nucleotides are TGTGTCAGCAGTTACAGTCGGACAGGAGCTAATTCACCCCTCCACTTT. Amino acid sequence: CVSSYSRTGANSPLHF.

The chain uses TRBV7-9 and TRBJ2-6, with 8 bases aligning to TRBD2. Germline V lookup: CDR1 SEHNR, CDR2 FQNEAQ (reference sequence). V dropped 2 bases and J dropped 4; count of bases not matched to a gene: 7. This CDR3 region has 17 residues. The CDR3 region has the DNA TGTGCCAGCAGCTTATCGGGAGGGGCGTTCGGGGCCAACGTCCTGACTTTC. This encodes CASSLSGGAFGANVLTF.

V is TRBV11-2 and J is TRBJ1-1; D unresolved. V shed 1 base and J shed 6 bases, with 12 bases lying between them. Germline lookup yields CDR1 SGHAT and CDR2 FQNNGV. CDR3 length: 14 amino acids. This CDR3 reads CASSLVGRRAEAFF. The CDR3, as DNA: TGTGCCAGCAGCTTAGTAGGACGAAGGGCTGAAGCTTTCTTT. The variable domain in full, completed from reference TRBV11-2 and TRBJ1-1, reads EAGVAQSPRYKIIEKRQSVAFWCNPISGHATLYWYQQILGQGPKLLIQFQNNGVVDDSQLPKDRFSAERLKGVDSTLKIQPAKLEDSAVYLCASSLVGRRAEAFFGQGTRLTVV.

The chain couples TRBV5-6 to TRBJ1-1, with D perhaps TRBD1 (6 bases). From germline, CDR1 is SGHDT and CDR2 YYEEEE. The CDR3 totals 14 residues. With 1 base removed from V and 3 bases from J, the gap between germline ends came to 10 bases. The CDR3 nucleotides read TGTGCCAGCAGCTTGAACTGGGGGCACACTGAAGCTTTCTTT. Translating it yields CASSLNWGHTEAFF.

The V gene is TRBV18, the J gene TRBJ2-6; TRBD1 aligns across 9 bases. This CDR3 region has 15 residues. Unmatched junction bases numbered 3, after V lost 6 bases and J lost 3 bases. Germline V gene lookup returns CDR1 KGHSH and CDR2 LQKENI. In nucleotides, the CDR3 is TGTGCCAGCTCCGGACAGGGGTTTGGGGCCAACGTCCTGACTTTC. Translating gives CASSGQGFGANVLTF.

This chain connects TRBV6-5 to TRBJ2-7; tentatively, D is TRBD1 or TRBD2 (6 bases each). Trimming took 0 bases from V and 4 from J, leaving 13 bases between them. The CDR3 totals 15 residues. The V gene's germline CDR1 is MNHEY and CDR2 SVGAGI. As DNA, the CDR3 is TGTGCCAGCAGTTACTCGATACAGGGAGGTTACGAGCAGTACTTC. Amino acid sequence: CASSYSIQGGYEQYF.

The J gene is TRBJ2-2, the V gene TRBV5-1; 10 nucleotides align to TRBD2. Germline V lookup: CDR1 SGHRS, CDR2 YFSETQ. V dropped 1 base and J dropped 6; count of bases not matched to a gene: 15. CDR3 size: 19 residues. The CDR3 spells CASSLSPERGGRVAGELFF. In nucleotides, the CDR3 is TGCGCCAGCAGCTTGTCTCCCGAGCGGGGGGGCCGGGTAGCCGGGGAGCTGTTTTTT.

CDR3 sequence: CASGDRGTNEKLFF. In DNA, the CDR3 is TGTGCCAGCGGGGACAGGGGGACTAATGAAAAACTGTTTTTT. This rearrangement joins TRBV5-6 to TRBJ1-4; TRBD1 matches at 11 bases. Germline V gene sequence: CDR1 SGHDT, CDR2 YYEEEE. J lost 2 bases, V lost 7 bases, and 1 base had no gene match. CDR3 length: 14 amino acids.

CDR3 nucleotides: TGTGCCAGCAGCCTGGGTGGGGGCTCTGGGGCCAACGTCCTGACTTTC. As protein: CASSLGGGSGANVLTF. This chain uses TRBV5-4 with TRBJ2-6; D is perhaps TRBD1 or TRBD2 (5 bases each). The CDR3 has 16 residues. Per germline, CDR1 SGHNT and CDR2 YYREEE (reference sequence). Trimming pared 4 bases from V and 0 bases from J, leaving 11 bases between.

The chain employs TRBV7-8 and TRBJ2-3, with 9 bases fitting TRBD1. The CDR3 totals 19 residues. CDR1 is SGHVS and CDR2 is FQNEAQ in the germline V gene. J lost 3 bases, V lost 5 bases, and 18 bases had no gene match. CDR3 loop: CASSPGLLPGTGFTDTQYF. CDR3 bases: TGTGCCAGCAGCCCCGGACTTCTTCCCGGGACAGGGTTTACAGATACGCAGTATTTT.

The chain carries TRBV5-1 and TRBJ2-3; D is uncertain. Trimming took off 0 bases at V and 0 bases at J, with 11 bases between the two ends. The CDR3 extends over 16 amino acids. CDR1 and CDR2 from the germline V gene are SGHRS and YFSETQ. The CDR3 loop reads CASSLAYGSSTDTQYF. The CDR3 coding sequence is TGCGCCAGCAGCTTGGCCTATGGGTCTAGCACAGATACGCAGTATTTT.

This rearrangement joins TRBV13 to TRBJ2-5; 9 nucleotides agree with TRBD1. This CDR3 region has 15 residues. Germline lookup yields CDR1 PRHDT and CDR2 FYEKMQ (reference sequence). After removal of 5 bases from V and 5 bases from J, the junction contained 9 bases not matched to a gene. The CDR3 bases are TGTGCCAGCAGCCACGGGACAGGGATTATGGAGACCCAGTACTTC. Translation: CASSHGTGIMETQYF.

The genes are TRBV5-4 and TRBJ2-3; D tentatively reads TRBD1 or TRBD2 (7 bases each). Trimming pared 4 bases from V and 5 bases from J, leaving 20 bases between. The CDR3 covers 16 residues. Germline assignment: CDR1 SGHNT and CDR2 YYREEE (reference sequence). DNA of the CDR3: TGTGCCAGCAGCCCGGGGGGACAGTCCCTGGGAGATACGCAGTATTTT. It translates to CASSPGGQSLGDTQYF.